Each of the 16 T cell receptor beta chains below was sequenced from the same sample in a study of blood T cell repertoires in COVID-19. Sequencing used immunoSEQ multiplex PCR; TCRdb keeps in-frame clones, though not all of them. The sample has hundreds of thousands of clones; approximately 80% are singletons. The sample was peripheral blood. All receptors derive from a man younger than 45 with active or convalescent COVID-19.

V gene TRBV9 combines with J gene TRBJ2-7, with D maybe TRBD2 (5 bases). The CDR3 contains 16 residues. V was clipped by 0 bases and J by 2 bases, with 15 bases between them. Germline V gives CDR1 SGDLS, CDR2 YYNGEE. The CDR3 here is CASSVVLRTVPYEQYF. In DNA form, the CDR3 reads TGTGCCAGCAGCGTAGTTCTCCGGACTGTCCCCTACGAGCAGTACTTC.

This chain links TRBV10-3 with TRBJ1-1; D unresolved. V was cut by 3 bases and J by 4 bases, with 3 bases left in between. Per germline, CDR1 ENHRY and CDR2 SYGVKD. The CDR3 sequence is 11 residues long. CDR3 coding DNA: TGTGCCATCAGTGACGTCACTGAAGCTTTCTTT. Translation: CAISDVTEAFF.

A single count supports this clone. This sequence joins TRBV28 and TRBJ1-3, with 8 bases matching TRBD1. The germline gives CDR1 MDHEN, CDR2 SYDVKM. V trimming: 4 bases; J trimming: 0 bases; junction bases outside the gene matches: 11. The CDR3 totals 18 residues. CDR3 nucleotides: TGTGCCAGCAGTTCCCCAACCGGGACAGGTGACTCTGGAAACACCATATATTTT. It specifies CASSSPTGTGDSGNTIYF.

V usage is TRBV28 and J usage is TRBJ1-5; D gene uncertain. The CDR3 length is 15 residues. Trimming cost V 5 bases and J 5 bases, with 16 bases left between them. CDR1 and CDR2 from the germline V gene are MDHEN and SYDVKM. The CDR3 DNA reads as TGTGCCAGCAGTCTCCGCGGAAGCGGGGATCAGCCCCAGCATTTT. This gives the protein CASSLRGSGDQPQHF. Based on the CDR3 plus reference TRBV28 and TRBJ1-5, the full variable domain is DVKVTQSSRYLVKRTGEKVFLECVQDMDHENMFWYRQDPGLGLRLIYFSYDVKMKEKGDIPEGYSVSREKKERFSLILESASTNQTSMYLCASSLRGSGDQPQHFGDGTRLSIL.

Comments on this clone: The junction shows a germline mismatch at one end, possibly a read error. CDR3 bases: TGCGCCAGCAGCTTACCTGGGACTAGCGGCTACTATGAGCAGTTCTTC. Its translation: CASSLPGTSGYYEQFF. The chain joins TRBV5-1 to TRBJ2-1, with 11 bases lining up with TRBD2. CDR3 length equals 16 residues. The germline V gene has CDR1 SGHRS and CDR2 YFSETQ.

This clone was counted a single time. The CDR3 reads CASSLEGGPYRNYGYTF. The DNA of the CDR3 is TGTGCCAGCAGCTTAGAGGGGGGGCCTTATCGAAACTATGGCTACACCTTC. The gene calls are TRBV11-2 and TRBJ1-2; maybe TRBD1 (6 bases). This CDR3 contains 17 residues. Germline V gene sequence: CDR1 SGHAT, CDR2 FQNNGV. V lost 0 bases to trimming and J lost 2 bases, with 16 bases between them.

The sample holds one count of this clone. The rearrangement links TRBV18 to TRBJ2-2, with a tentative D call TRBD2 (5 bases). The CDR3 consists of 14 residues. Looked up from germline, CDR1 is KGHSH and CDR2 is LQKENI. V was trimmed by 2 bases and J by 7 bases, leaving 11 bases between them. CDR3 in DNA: TGTGCCAGCTCACCAGGCCGTGAGGGCGGGGAGCTGTTTTTT. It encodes CASSPGREGGELFF.

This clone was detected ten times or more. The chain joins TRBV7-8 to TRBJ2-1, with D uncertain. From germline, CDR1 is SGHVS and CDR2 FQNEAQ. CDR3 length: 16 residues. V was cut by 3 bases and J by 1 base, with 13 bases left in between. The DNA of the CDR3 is TGTGCCAGCAGCTTGATCGCGGCCTTTTCCTACAATGAGCAGTTCTTC. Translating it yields CASSLIAAFSYNEQFF.

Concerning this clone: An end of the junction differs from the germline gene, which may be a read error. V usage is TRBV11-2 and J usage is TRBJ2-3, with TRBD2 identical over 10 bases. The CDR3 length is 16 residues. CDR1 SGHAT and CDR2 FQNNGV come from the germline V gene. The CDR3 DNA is TGTGCCAGCAGGTTAGCGGGGGGCTGGAGCACAGATACGCAGTATTTT. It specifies CASRLAGGWSTDTQYF.

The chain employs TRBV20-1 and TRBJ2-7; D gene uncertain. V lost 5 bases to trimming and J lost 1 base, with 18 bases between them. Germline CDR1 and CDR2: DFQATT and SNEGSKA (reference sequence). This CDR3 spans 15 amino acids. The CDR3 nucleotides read TGCAGTGCTTGTGCGAGGCCCCCCCTTTCCTACGAGCAGTACTTC. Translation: CSACARPPLSYEQYF.

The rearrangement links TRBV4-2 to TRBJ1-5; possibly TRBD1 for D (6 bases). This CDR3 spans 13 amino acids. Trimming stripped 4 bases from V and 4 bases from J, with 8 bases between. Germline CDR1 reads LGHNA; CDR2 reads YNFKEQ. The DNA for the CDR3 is TGTGCCAGCAGCCCCCAGGGGAATCAGCCCCAGCATTTT. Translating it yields CASSPQGNQPQHF.

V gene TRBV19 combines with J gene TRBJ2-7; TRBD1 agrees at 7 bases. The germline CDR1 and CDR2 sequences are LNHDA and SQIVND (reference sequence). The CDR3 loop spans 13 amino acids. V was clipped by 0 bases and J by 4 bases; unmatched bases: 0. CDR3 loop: CASSIDRGYEQYF. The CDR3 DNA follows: TGTGCCAGTAGTATAGACAGGGGGTACGAGCAGTACTTC.

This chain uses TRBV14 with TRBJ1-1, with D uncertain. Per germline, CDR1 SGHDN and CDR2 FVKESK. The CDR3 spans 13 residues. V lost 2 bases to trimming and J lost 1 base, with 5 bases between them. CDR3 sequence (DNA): TGTGCCAGCAGCCAACTCCCGAACACTGAAGCTTTCTTT. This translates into CASSQLPNTEAFF.

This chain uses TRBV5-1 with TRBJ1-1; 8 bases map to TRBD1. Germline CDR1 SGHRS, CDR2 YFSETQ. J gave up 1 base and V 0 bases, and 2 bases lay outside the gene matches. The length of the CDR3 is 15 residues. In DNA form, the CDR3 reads TGCGCCAGCAGCTTGGAGCAGGGGGCGAACACTGAAGCTTTCTTT. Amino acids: CASSLEQGANTEAFF.

The CDR3 here is CATGWPLHF. Here the CDR3 DNA reads TGTGCCACCGGGTGGCCCCTCCACTTT. The V gene is TRBV25-1, the J gene TRBJ1-6; D call uncertain. Germline V gene sequence: CDR1 MGHDK, CDR2 SYGVNS. V lost 10 bases to trimming and J lost 13 bases, with 8 bases between them. The CDR3 is made up of 9 amino acids.

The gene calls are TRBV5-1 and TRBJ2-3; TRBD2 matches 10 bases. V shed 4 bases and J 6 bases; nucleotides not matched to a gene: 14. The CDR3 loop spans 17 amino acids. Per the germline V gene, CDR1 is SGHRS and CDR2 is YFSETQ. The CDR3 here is CASSLTSGEPPRDTQYF. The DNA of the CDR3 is TGCGCCAGCAGCCTAACTAGCGGGGAACCCCCTCGGGATACGCAGTATTTT.